Below, one T cell receptor (beta chain) is given with its context. What it binds is not known. Trimming took off 0 bases at V and 0 bases at J, with 9 bases between the two ends. Germline CDR1 DFQATT, CDR2 SNEGSKA (reference sequence). This CDR3 comprises 15 residues. These data belong to a study of CD8 T cells in Susac syndrome. The study's findings and limits: Among people with Susac, CD8+ clonal expansion was greatest in TEMRA cells and active patients. Total CD8+ and CD8+ TEMRA repertoires contained fewer than 20 and five Susac-specific public clones, respectively.

After extraction with the RNeasy kit, about 0.45 to 1 ug of the RNA was reverse transcribed using random hexamers. Each CDR3 protein is one row after TCRdb ran MiXCR on the immunoSEQ multiplex PCR reads. Of about 100,000 distinct CDR3 sequences in the sample, around 96% were seen once. Negative isolation yielded CD4+ and CD8+ T cells, and FACS enriched TEMRA cells. Sequencing was done on a sample of CD8+ T cells from PBMCs. This receptor was identified in a human donor with Susac syndrome. The rearrangement joins TRBV20-1 to TRBJ2-1, with TRBD2 as a possible D gene (5 bases). CDR3: CSARDLGSSYNEQFF. In nucleotides, the CDR3 is TGCAGTGCTAGAGATCTGGGGAGCTCCTACAATGAGCAGTTCTTC.